This T cell receptor beta chain stems from a study of blood T cell repertoires in COVID-19. Germline CDR1 is SGHNT and CDR2 is YENEEA. This CDR3 has 13 residues. V lost 5 bases and J 6 bases, leaving 14 bases between the germline ends. This clone was picked up one time. This table comes from immunoSEQ multiplex PCR, and its TCRdb copy is limited to in-frame clones, with some not included. The data hold 270,000 or so clones, with approximately 88% observed a single time. The chain has TRBV11-3 and TRBJ2-7; a possible D gene is TRBD1 (6 bases). The sample consisted of peripheral blood. The clonotype was recovered from a human donor with COVID-19, enrolled during active disease. The donor label of this sample is uncertain. In DNA form, the CDR3 reads TGTGCCAGCAGCAAAACAGGGAAGTTCGAGCAGTACTTC. Encoded protein: CASSKTGKFEQYF.